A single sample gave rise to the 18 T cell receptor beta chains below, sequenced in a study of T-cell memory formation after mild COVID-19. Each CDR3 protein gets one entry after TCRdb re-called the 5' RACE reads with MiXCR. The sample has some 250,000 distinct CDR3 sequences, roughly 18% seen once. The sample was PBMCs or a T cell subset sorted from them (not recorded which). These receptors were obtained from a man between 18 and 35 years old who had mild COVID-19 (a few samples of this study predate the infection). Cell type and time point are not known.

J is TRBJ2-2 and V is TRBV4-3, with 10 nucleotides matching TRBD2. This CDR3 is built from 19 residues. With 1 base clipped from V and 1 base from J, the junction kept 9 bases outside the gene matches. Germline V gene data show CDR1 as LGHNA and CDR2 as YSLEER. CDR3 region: CASSQGGLAGVLNTGELFF. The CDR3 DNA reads TGCGCCAGCAGCCAAGGGGGGCTAGCGGGGGTGCTGAACACCGGGGAGCTGTTTTTT.

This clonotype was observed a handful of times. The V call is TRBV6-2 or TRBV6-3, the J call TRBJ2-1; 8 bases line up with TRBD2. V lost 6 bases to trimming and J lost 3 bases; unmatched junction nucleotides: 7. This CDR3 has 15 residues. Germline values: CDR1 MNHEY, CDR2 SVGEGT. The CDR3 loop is CASRHGGALYNEQFF. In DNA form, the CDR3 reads TGTGCCAGCAGACACGGGGGGGCCCTCTACAATGAGCAGTTCTTC.

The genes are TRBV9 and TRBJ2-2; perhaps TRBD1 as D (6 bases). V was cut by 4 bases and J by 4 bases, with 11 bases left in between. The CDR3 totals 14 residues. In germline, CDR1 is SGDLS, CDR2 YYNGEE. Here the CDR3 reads CASSYDRTTGELFF. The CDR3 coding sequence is TGTGCCAGCAGCTACGACAGGACCACCGGGGAGCTGTTTTTT.

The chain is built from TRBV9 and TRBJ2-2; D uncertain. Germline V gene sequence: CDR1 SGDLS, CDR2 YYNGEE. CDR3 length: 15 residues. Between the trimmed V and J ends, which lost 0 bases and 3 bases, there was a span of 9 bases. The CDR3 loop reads CASSVEGTYTGELFF. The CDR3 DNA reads TGTGCCAGCAGCGTAGAGGGCACCTACACCGGGGAGCTGTTTTTT. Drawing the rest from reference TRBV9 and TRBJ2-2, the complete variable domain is DSGVTQTPKHLITATGQRVTLRCSPRSGDLSVYWYQQSLDQGLQFLIQYYNGEERAKGNILERFSAQQFPDLHSELNLSSLELGDSALYFCASSVEGTYTGELFFGEGSRLTVL.

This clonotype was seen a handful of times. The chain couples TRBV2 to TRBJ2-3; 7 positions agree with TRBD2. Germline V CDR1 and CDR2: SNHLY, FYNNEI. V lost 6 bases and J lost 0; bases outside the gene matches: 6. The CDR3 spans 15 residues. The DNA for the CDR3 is TGTGCCAGCAGCAGTAGCGGGCAGAGCACAGATACGCAGTATTTT. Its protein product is CASSSSGQSTDTQYF.

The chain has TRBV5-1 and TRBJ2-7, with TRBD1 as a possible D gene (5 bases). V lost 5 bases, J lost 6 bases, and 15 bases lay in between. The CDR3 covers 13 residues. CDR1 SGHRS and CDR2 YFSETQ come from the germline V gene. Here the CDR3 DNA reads TGCGCCAGCAGTTCTAACCAGGGTCGCGAGCAGTACTTC. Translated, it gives CASSSNQGREQYF.

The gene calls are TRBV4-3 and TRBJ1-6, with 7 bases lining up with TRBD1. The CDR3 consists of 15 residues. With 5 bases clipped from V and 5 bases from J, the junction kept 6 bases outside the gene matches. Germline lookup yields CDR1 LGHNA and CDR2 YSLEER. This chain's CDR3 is CASSARDRDNSPLHF. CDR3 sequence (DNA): TGCGCCAGCAGCGCCCGGGACAGAGATAATTCACCCCTCCACTTT.

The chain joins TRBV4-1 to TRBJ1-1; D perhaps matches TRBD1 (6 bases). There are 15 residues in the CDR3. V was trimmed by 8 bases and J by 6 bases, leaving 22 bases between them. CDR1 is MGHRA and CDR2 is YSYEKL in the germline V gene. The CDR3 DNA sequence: TGCGCCAGCCGGACTACGTGGACAGAGAAGTCTGAAGCTTTCTTT. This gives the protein CASRTTWTEKSEAFF.

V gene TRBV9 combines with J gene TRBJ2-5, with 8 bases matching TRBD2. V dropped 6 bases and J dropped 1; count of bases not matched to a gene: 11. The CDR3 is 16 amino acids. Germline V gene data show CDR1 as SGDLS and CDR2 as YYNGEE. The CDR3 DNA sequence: TGTGCCAGCACCCTAGGGCGGGGGGAACTCCAAGAGACCCAGTACTTC. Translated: CASTLGRGELQETQYF. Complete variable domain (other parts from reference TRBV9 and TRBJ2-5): DSGVTQTPKHLITATGQRVTLRCSPRSGDLSVYWYQQSLDQGLQFLIQYYNGEERAKGNILERFSAQQFPDLHSELNLSSLELGDSALYFCASTLGRGELQETQYFGPGTRLLVL.

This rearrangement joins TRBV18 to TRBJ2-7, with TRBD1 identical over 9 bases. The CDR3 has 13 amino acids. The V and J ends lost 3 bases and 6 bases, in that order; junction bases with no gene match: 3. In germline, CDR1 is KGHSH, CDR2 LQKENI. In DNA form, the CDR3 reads TGTGCCAGCTCACCTGGGACAGGGCTCGAGCAGTACTTC. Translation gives CASSPGTGLEQYF.

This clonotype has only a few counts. The CDR3 DNA reads as TGTGCCAGCAGGCGACAAGCTGAAGCTTTCTTT. Protein sequence: CASRRQAEAFF. The V gene is TRBV6-2 or TRBV6-3, the J gene TRBJ1-1; D is unresolved. V was clipped by 6 bases and J by 6 bases, with 8 bases between them. The CDR3 extends over 11 amino acids. Germline lookup yields CDR1 MNHEY and CDR2 SVGEGT.

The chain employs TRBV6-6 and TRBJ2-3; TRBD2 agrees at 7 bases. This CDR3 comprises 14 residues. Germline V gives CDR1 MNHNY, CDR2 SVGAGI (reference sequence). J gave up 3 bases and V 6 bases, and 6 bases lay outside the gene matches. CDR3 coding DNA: TGTGCCAGCAGGCGCAACGGGGGGACAGATACGCAGTATTTT. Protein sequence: CASRRNGGTDTQYF.

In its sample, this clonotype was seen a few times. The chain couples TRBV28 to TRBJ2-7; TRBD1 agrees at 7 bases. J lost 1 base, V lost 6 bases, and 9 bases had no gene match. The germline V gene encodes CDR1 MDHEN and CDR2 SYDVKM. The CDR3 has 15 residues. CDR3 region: CASSTTRQGSYEQYF. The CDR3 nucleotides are TGTGCCAGCAGCACTACTCGACAGGGTTCCTACGAGCAGTACTTC. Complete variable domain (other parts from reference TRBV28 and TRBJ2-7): DVKVTQSSRYLVKRTGEKVFLECVQDMDHENMFWYRQDPGLGLRLIYFSYDVKMKEKGDIPEGYSVSREKKERFSLILESASTNQTSMYLCASSTTRQGSYEQYFGPGTRLTVT.

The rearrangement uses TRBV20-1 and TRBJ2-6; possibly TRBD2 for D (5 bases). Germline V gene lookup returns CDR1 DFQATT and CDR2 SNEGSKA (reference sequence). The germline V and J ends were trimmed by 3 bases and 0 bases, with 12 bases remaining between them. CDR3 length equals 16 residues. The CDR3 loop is CSASGGPSSGANVLTF. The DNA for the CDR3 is TGCAGTGCTAGCGGAGGTCCGAGCTCTGGGGCCAACGTCCTGACTTTC.

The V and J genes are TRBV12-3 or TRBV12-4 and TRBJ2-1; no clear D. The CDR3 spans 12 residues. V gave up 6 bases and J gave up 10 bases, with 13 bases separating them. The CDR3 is CASRGSPREQFF. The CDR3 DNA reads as TGTGCCAGCAGGGGGTCCCCGAGGGAGCAGTTCTTC.

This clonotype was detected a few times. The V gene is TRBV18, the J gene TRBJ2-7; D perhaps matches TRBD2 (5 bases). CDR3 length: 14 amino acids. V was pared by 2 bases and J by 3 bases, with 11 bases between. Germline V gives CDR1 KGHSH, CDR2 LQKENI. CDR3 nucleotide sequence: TGTGCCAGCTCACCAGTACGGGATCGCTACGAGCAGTACGTC. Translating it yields CASSPVRDRYEQYV.

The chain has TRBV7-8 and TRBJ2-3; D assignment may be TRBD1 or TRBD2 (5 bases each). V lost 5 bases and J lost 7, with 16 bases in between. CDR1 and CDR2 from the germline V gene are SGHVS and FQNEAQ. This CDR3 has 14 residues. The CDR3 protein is CASSTQPGPNTQYF. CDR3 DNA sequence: TGTGCCAGCAGCACCCAACCGGGACCAAATACGCAGTATTTT.

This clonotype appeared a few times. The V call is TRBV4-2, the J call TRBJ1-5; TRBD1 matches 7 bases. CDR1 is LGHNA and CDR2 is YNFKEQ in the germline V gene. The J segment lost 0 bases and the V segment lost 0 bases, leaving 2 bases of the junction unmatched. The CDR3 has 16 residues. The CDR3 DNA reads TGTGCCAGCAGCCAAGACAGGGGGACTAGCAATCAGCCCCAGCATTTT. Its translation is CASSQDRGTSNQPQHF.